Below, one T cell receptor beta chain is given with its context. Its antigen is as yet unknown. The sample originates from a study of blood T cells in healthy people across ages. Using a J-beta primer mix together with a sample-barcoded 5' primer, a second PCR was run for about 6 to 11 cycles. MiXCR was run by TCRdb on the 5' RACE reads, yielding one entry per CDR3 protein. The sample includes around 990,000 distinct CDR3 sequences, roughly 24% of them seen just once. The CDR3 loop spans 14 amino acids. CDR1 and CDR2 from the germline V gene are LGHNA and YSLEER. V was cut by 8 bases and J by 8 bases, with 18 bases left in between. Overall study findings and caveats: Possibly confounding the expanded clonotype changes was the fact that donor CMV status was unknown.

These data also featured in a second study, about T cells of mothers and their children. That report notes: A few healthy Caucasian mothers, along with their six children, served as the donors. Second-PCR amplification with M1S added sample barcodes and 2-4 random nucleotides. Regardless of relatedness, pairs show thymic selection shaping TCR recombination output in a similar manner.

The TCR sequence derives from a girl aged 2-9 years in good health. Sequencing used blood. J is TRBJ1-4 and V is TRBV4-3; a possible D gene is TRBD1 (5 bases). The CDR3 spells CASAEEGSGEKLFF. The CDR3 DNA reads as TGCGCCAGCGCCGAGGAGGGTTCAGGGGAAAAACTGTTTTTT.